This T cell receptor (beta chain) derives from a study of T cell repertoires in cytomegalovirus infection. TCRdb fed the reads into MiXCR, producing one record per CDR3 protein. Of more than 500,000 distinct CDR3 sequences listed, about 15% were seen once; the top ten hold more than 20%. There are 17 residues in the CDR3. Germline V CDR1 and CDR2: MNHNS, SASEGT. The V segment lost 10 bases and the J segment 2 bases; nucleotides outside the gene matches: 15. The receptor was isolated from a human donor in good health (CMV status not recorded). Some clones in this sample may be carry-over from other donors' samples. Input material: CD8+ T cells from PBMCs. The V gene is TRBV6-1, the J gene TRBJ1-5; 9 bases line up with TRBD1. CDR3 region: CANIPWGTGFGNQPQHF. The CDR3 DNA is TGTGCCAACATCCCCTGGGGGACAGGGTTTGGCAATCAGCCCCAGCATTTT.